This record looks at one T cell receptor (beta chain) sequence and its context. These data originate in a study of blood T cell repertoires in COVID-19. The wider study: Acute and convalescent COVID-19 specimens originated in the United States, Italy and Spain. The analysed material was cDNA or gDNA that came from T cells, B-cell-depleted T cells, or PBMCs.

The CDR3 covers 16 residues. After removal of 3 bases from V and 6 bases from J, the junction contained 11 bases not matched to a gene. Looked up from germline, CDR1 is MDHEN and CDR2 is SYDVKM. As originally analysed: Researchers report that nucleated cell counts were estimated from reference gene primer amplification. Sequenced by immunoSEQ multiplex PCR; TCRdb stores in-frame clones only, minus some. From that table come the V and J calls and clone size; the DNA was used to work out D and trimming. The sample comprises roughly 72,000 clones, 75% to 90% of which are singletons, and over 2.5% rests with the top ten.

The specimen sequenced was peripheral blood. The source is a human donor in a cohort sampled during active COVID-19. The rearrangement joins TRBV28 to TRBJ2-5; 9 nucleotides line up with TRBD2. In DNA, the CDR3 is TGTGCCAGCAGTTTTAACAGGGCGGGAGGGTTTAAGACCCAGTACTTC. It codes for CASSFNRAGGFKTQYF.